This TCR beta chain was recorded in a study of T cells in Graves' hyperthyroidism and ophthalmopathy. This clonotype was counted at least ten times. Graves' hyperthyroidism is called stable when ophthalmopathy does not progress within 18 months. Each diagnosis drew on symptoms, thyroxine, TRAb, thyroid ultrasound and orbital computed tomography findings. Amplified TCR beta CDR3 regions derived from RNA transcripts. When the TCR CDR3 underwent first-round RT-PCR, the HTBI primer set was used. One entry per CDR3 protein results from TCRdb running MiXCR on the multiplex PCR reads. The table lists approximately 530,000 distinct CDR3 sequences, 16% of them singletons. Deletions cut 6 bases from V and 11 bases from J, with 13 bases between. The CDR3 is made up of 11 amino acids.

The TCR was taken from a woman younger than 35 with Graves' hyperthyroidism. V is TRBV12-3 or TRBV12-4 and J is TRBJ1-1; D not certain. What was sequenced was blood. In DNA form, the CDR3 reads TGTGCCAGCAGCGACTCTCAACGGGCTTTCTTT. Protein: CASSDSQRAFF.